One TCR beta chain is described in this entry. The entry originates in a study of Ad26.COV2.S vaccination and SARS-CoV-2 variants. Treatment indicated: approximately 18 received Ad26.COV2.S at low or high dose, single or two shots; about 5 received placebo; per-sample allocation not given. Day 63 after the first vaccine or placebo injection was the time point for sampling. Trimming took off 4 bases at V and 7 bases at J, with 11 bases between the two ends. This CDR3 has 14 amino acids. Germline CDR1 LGHDT, CDR2 YNNKEL (reference sequence). Libraries were prepared by immunoSEQ multiplex PCR; TCRdb keeps only in-frame clonotypes and omits some of them. The table includes over 350,000 clones, around nine tenths detected once.

This sequence originates from a person aged 18 to 59 who received the Ad26.COV2.S COVID-19 vaccine or a placebo. The input for sequencing was peripheral blood, taken in a trial of Ad26.COV2.S vaccine versus placebo. The chain is built from TRBV3-1 (or the pseudogene TRBV3-2) and TRBJ1-6; D ambiguous. The CDR3 loop reads CASSLGSGNSPLHF. CDR3 DNA sequence: TGTGCCAGCAGCCTAGGATCCGGAAATTCACCCCTCCACTTT.